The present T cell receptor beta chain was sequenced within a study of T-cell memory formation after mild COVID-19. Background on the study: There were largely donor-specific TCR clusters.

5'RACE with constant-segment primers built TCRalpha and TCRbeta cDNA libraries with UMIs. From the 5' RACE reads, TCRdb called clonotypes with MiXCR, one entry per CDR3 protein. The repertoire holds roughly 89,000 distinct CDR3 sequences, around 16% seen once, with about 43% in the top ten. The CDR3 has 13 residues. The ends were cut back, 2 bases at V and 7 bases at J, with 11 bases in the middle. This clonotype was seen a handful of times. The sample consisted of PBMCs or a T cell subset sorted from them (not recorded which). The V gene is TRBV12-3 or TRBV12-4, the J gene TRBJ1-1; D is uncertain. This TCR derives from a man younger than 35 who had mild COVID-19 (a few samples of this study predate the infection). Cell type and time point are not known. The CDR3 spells CASSLSRVDEAFF. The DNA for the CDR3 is TGTGCCAGCAGTTTATCTCGAGTGGATGAAGCTTTCTTT.